This paragraph covers one T cell receptor (beta chain) sequence. This study enrolled people aged roughly 18 to 89 from around 25 US geographic areas. Assignments of participants to cohorts depended upon their own reported clinical history. Germline lookup yields CDR1 SGHTA and CDR2 FQGNSA. V lost 2 bases and J lost 4; bases outside the gene matches: 7. This CDR3 comprises 15 residues. The source of the sample is a study of blood T cell repertoires in COVID-19. Study-level information: PBMCs, B-cell-depleted T cells, or T cells provided the cDNA or gDNA that made up the material.

In the original processing: Amplifying reference gene primers gave estimates of nucleated cell counts. The assay was immunoSEQ multiplex PCR, and TCRdb's table has in-frame clones only and misses some. V, J and clone size derive from that table, while D and trimming were established from the DNA sequence. The profile shows 300,000 to 400,000 clones, about 86% of them singletons. The chain employs TRBV7-2 and TRBJ1-1, with 7 bases identical to TRBD1. Input material: PBMCs or T cells enriched from blood (not recorded which). The receptor was isolated from a woman aged 40 to 49 with acute COVID-19. CDR3 coding DNA: TGTGCCAGCAGCTTACCTACAGGGGTTGTCACTGAAGCTTTCTTT. Protein sequence: CASSLPTGVVTEAFF.